This T cell receptor (beta chain) was identified in a study of blood T cell repertoires in COVID-19. TCRdb keeps only in-frame clones here, not all; method: immunoSEQ multiplex PCR. The table records some 120,000 clones, more than 65% of them present only once. The germline CDR1 and CDR2 sequences are SGHRS and YFSETQ. Trimming cost V 0 bases and J 5 bases, with 5 bases left between them. This CDR3 has 13 residues. The sequence derives from a woman in her 70s with acute or convalescent COVID-19. Sequenced material: peripheral blood. The chain carries TRBV5-1 and TRBJ1-4; D uncertain. The CDR3 here is CASSLGPNEKLFF. The CDR3, as DNA: TGCGCCAGCAGCTTGGGGCCAAATGAAAAACTGTTTTTT.